Listed below are T cell receptor beta chains from one sample, sequenced in a study of PD-L1 blockade in urothelial cancer. TCRdb keeps only in-frame clones here, not all; method: immunoSEQ multiplex PCR. This table holds about 84,000 clones, 82% found once. Sequences were derived from PBMCs, sampled around atezolizumab (anti-PD-L1) treatment. These receptor sequences come from a man between 65 and 85 years old with urothelial cancer. The CDR3 runs from the conserved cysteine through the conserved F or W. Each record gives: J gene, clone size, V gene, D gene, CDR3 protein, CDR3 DNA. The D gene is left open where the match is weak. The size of a clone is reported for some rows only, either as once, few or many, or as a class for expanded clones.

J: TRBJ2-7; size: few; V: TRBV10-1; D: TRBD2; CDR3: CASSDSGGGEQYF; DNA: TGCGCCAGCAGTGACAGCGGGGGAGGAGAGCAGTACTTC
J: TRBJ2-2; size: NA; V: TRBV18; D: TRBD2; CDR3: CASSPRLAGDTGELFF; DNA: TGTGCCAGCTCACCAAGGCTAGCGGGAGACACCGGGGAGCTGTTTTTT
J: TRBJ1-6; size: NA; V: TRBV7-9; D: TRBD1; CDR3: CASSPPGQYNSPLHF; DNA: TGTGCCAGCAGCCCACCGGGACAGTATAATTCACCCCTCCACTTT
J: TRBJ2-3; size: NA; V: TRBV7-6; D: TRBD2; CDR3: CASSSPTSLGTDTQYF; DNA: TGTGCCAGCAGCTCGCCGACTAGCCTGGGCACAGATACGCAGTATTTT
J: TRBJ2-2; size: NA; V: TRBV2; D: NA; CDR3: CASTGPRVTGELFF; DNA: TGTGCCAGCACCGGGCCGAGGGTTACCGGGGAGCTGTTTTTT
J: TRBJ2-7; size: NA; V: TRBV4-2; D: TRBD2; CDR3: CASSQEGPTSGPAYEQYF; DNA: TGTGCCAGCAGCCAAGAAGGGCCGACTAGCGGGCCGGCCTACGAGCAGTACTTC
J: TRBJ1-1; size: NA; V: TRBV29-1; D: TRBD1; CDR3: CSVEDRVTEAFF; DNA: TGCAGCGTGGAAGACAGGGTAACTGAAGCTTTCTTT
J: TRBJ1-2; size: medium-sized; V: TRBV9; D: NA; CDR3: CASSTKRSKEMNYGYTF; DNA: TGTGCCAGCAGTACCAAGCGTAGTAAGGAGATGAACTATGGCTACACCTTC
J: TRBJ1-1; size: NA; V: TRBV7-2; D: NA; CDR3: CASSPRLSEAFF; DNA: TGTGCCAGCAGCCCACGACTGAGTGAAGCTTTCTTT
J: TRBJ2-7; size: NA; V: TRBV2; D: TRBD2; CDR3: CASSEASGYYEQYF; DNA: TGTGCCAGCAGTGAAGCTAGCGGGTACTACGAGCAGTACTTC
J: TRBJ2-7; size: NA; V: TRBV14; D: TRBD2; CDR3: CASSWRGAGYEQYF; DNA: TGTGCCAGCAGCTGGCGGGGGGCAGGCTACGAGCAGTACTTC
J: TRBJ1-2; size: NA; V: TRBV5-1; D: TRBD1; CDR3: CASSLSQGARGYTF; DNA: TGCGCCAGCAGCTTGAGCCAGGGGGCGCGTGGCTACACCTTC
J: TRBJ2-1; size: NA; V: TRBV28; D: TRBD1; CDR3: CASRSQGAFYNEQFF; DNA: TGTGCCAGCAGGTCGCAGGGGGCGTTCTACAATGAGCAGTTCTTC
J: TRBJ2-1; size: NA; V: TRBV7-3; D: NA; CDR3: CASSLGSNNEQFF; DNA: TGTGCCAGCAGCTTGGGCAGCAACAATGAGCAGTTCTTC
J: TRBJ1-2; size: many; V: TRBV19; D: NA; CDR3: CASSISSQQFYGYTF; DNA: TGTGCCAGTAGTATTAGCAGCCAGCAATTCTATGGCTACACCTTC
J: TRBJ2-1; size: NA; V: TRBV5-1; D: TRBD2; CDR3: CASSLAVSGRDEQFF; DNA: TGCGCCAGCAGCTTGGCCGTTAGCGGGAGAGATGAGCAGTTCTTC
J: TRBJ1-2; size: NA; V: TRBV2; D: NA; CDR3: CASSEQGSYGYTF; DNA: TGTGCCAGCAGTGAACAGGGAAGCTATGGCTACACCTTC
J: TRBJ2-5; size: NA; V: TRBV19; D: TRBD1; CDR3: CASSINSGGRGETQYF; DNA: TGTGCCAGTAGTATTAATTCAGGGGGCAGGGGAGAGACCCAGTACTTC
J: TRBJ2-7; size: NA; V: TRBV7-2; D: NA; CDR3: CASSLGPAFEQYF; DNA: TGTGCCAGCAGCTTAGGGCCTGCCTTCGAGCAGTACTTC
J: TRBJ1-1; size: NA; V: TRBV7-9; D: NA; CDR3: CASKGTEVTEAFF; DNA: TGTGCCAGCAAGGGGACTGAAGTCACTGAAGCTTTCTTT
J: TRBJ1-3; size: once; V: TRBV30; D: NA; CDR3: CAWSTPVGDLSGNTIYF; DNA: TGTGCCTGGAGTACACCCGTCGGGGATCTCTCTGGAAACACCATATATTTT
J: TRBJ2-1; size: NA; V: TRBV7-8; D: NA; CDR3: CASSLDRTGVEQFF; DNA: TGTGCCAGCAGCTTAGATAGGACGGGAGTTGAGCAGTTCTTC
J: TRBJ1-3; size: NA; V: TRBV19; D: NA; CDR3: CASTKVAGVDTIYF; DNA: TGTGCCAGTACCAAGGTAGCGGGGGTGGACACCATATATTTT
J: TRBJ2-3; size: NA; V: TRBV7-9; D: TRBD2; CDR3: CASSLGTSVGITDTQYF; DNA: TGTGCCAGCAGCCTAGGGACTAGCGTGGGGATCACAGATACGCAGTATTTT
J: TRBJ2-6; size: NA; V: TRBV7-9; D: NA; CDR3: CASSPNAGSGANVLTF; DNA: TGTGCCAGCAGCCCTAACGCCGGCTCTGGGGCCAACGTCCTGACTTTC
J: TRBJ2-1; size: NA; V: TRBV7-9; D: TRBD2; CDR3: CASSEATGGPGEQFF; DNA: TGTGCCAGCAGCGAAGCCACGGGAGGGCCTGGTGAGCAGTTCTTC
J: TRBJ2-1; size: NA; V: TRBV5-1; D: NA; CDR3: CASKGGSGNEQFF; DNA: TGCGCCAGCAAAGGGGGTTCGGGCAATGAGCAGTTCTTC
J: TRBJ2-1; size: NA; V: TRBV6-1; D: NA; CDR3: CASSEPGLGYNEQFF; DNA: TGTGCCAGCAGTGAACCGGGACTGGGATACAATGAGCAGTTCTTC
J: TRBJ2-3; size: NA; V: TRBV11-2; D: NA; CDR3: CASSLRSGPTDTQYF; DNA: TGTGCCAGCAGCTTAAGGTCAGGGCCCACAGATACGCAGTATTTT
J: TRBJ2-1; size: NA; V: TRBV11-2; D: NA; CDR3: CASSLDRPNSLYNEQFF; DNA: TGTGCCAGCAGCTTAGACAGGCCGAACAGTCTCTACAATGAGCAGTTCTTC
J: TRBJ1-4; size: NA; V: TRBV6-1; D: TRBD1; CDR3: CASISPGTGIEKLFF; DNA: TGTGCCAGCATCAGCCCCGGGACAGGGATTGAAAAACTGTTTTTT
J: TRBJ1-2; size: NA; V: TRBV30; D: NA; CDR3: CAWSRPGFGYGYTF; DNA: TGTGCCTGGAGCCGTCCAGGGTTCGGGTATGGCTACACCTTC
J: TRBJ2-6; size: NA; V: TRBV10-3; D: NA; CDR3: CAISESISGFGGGANVLTF; DNA: TGTGCCATCAGTGAGTCAATCTCTGGGTTCGGAGGTGGGGCCAACGTCCTGACTTTC
J: TRBJ2-3; size: NA; V: TRBV9; D: TRBD2; CDR3: CASSPPSGVTQYF; DNA: TGTGCCAGCAGCCCTCCTAGCGGGGTCACGCAGTATTTT
J: TRBJ2-2; size: NA; V: TRBV6-4; D: TRBD1; CDR3: CASSGQGGAGELFF; DNA: TGTGCCAGCAGCGGACAGGGAGGCGCCGGGGAGCTGTTTTTT
J: TRBJ1-5; size: NA; V: TRBV7-9; D: NA; CDR3: CASSIQGFNQPQHF; DNA: TGTGCCAGCAGCATCCAGGGATTCAATCAGCCCCAGCATTTT
J: TRBJ2-4; size: NA; V: TRBV28; D: TRBD2; CDR3: CASRRRGLAEAKNIQYF; DNA: TGTGCCAGCAGGCGCCGGGGACTAGCGGAAGCCAAAAACATTCAGTACTTC
J: TRBJ2-3; size: NA; V: TRBV7-6; D: TRBD2; CDR3: CASSLGGGLADTQYF; DNA: TGTGCCAGCAGCTTAGGCGGGGGGCTTGCAGATACGCAGTATTTT
J: TRBJ2-5; size: NA; V: TRBV5-1; D: TRBD1; CDR3: CASSPGQGFRETQYF; DNA: TGCGCCAGCAGCCCGGGACAGGGGTTTCGGGAGACCCAGTACTTC
J: TRBJ1-1; size: NA; V: TRBV2; D: TRBD1; CDR3: CASSRQGYTEAFF; DNA: TGTGCCAGCAGTAGACAGGGGTACACTGAAGCTTTCTTT
J: TRBJ2-1; size: NA; V: TRBV9; D: NA; CDR3: CASSSGYEQFF; DNA: TGTGCCAGCAGCTCAGGCTATGAGCAGTTCTTC
J: TRBJ2-3; size: NA; V: TRBV19; D: NA; CDR3: CASSDTNTDTQYF; DNA: TGTGCCAGTAGTGACACCAACACAGATACGCAGTATTTT
J: TRBJ1-2; size: NA; V: TRBV5-4; D: TRBD1; CDR3: CASSPPTGGRSANYGYTF; DNA: TGTGCCAGCAGCCCTCCCACAGGGGGACGGAGCGCTAACTATGGCTACACCTTC
J: TRBJ2-7; size: NA; V: TRBV7-8; D: NA; CDR3: CASSSRRFGKPYEQYF; DNA: TGTGCCAGCAGCTCCAGACGATTCGGGAAGCCCTACGAGCAGTACTTC
J: TRBJ1-1; size: NA; V: TRBV25-1; D: NA; CDR3: CASSELVGLNTEAFF; DNA: TGTGCCAGCAGTGAATTGGTTGGACTCAACACTGAAGCTTTCTTT
J: TRBJ2-7; size: NA; V: TRBV28; D: TRBD2; CDR3: CASSEPSGSSYEQYF; DNA: TGTGCCAGCAGTGAACCTAGCGGCAGCTCCTACGAGCAGTACTTC